A selection of T cell receptor beta chains follows, all from one sample in a study of radiotherapy plus CTLA-4 blockade in lung cancer. Method: immunoSEQ multiplex PCR; TCRdb's copy keeps in-frame clones and lacks some. In the table there are about 53,000 clones, approximately 84% of which are singletons. Material: peripheral blood, obtained from a patient treated with radiotherapy plus ipilimumab. The receptors were sampled from a human donor with non-small cell lung cancer whose response to radiotherapy plus ipilimumab could not be evaluated. CDR3s include the opening cysteine and the closing phenylalanine or tryptophan. Fields, in order: D gene, clone size, J gene, V gene, CDR3 DNA, CDR3 protein. D genes are given only for firm matches. The size of a clone is reported for some rows only, either as once, few or many, or as a class for expanded clones.

d_gene: TRBD2
abundance: NA
j_gene: TRBJ2-1
v_gene: TRBV29-1
CDR3nt: TGCAGCGCTGACACTAGCGGGATACGTGAGCAGTTCTTC
CDR3aa: CSADTSGIREQFF

d_gene: TRBD1
abundance: once
j_gene: TRBJ2-6
v_gene: TRBV5-4
CDR3nt: TGTGCCAGCAGCCCTAAGACAGGGGGCTCTGGGGCCAACGTCCTGACTTTC
CDR3aa: CASSPKTGGSGANVLTF

d_gene: TRBD1
abundance: NA
j_gene: TRBJ2-3
v_gene: TRBV5-4
CDR3nt: TGTGCCAGCAGCGGACAGGGAATTCGCACAGATACGCAGTATTTT
CDR3aa: CASSGQGIRTDTQYF

d_gene: NA
abundance: NA
j_gene: TRBJ2-7
v_gene: TRBV5-5
CDR3nt: TGTGCCAGCAGCTTGGTGGCGGTCCCCTACGAGCAGTACTTC
CDR3aa: CASSLVAVPYEQYF

d_gene: TRBD1
abundance: NA
j_gene: TRBJ2-5
v_gene: TRBV19
CDR3nt: TGTGCCAGTAGTGCCATAGGGGGCCTACGAGAGACCCAGTACTTC
CDR3aa: CASSAIGGLRETQYF

d_gene: NA
abundance: once
j_gene: TRBJ2-7
v_gene: TRBV7-9
CDR3nt: TGTGCCAGCAGCTTAGGGCTAGCGAACCCCTACGAGCAGTACTTC
CDR3aa: CASSLGLANPYEQYF

d_gene: TRBD1
abundance: once
j_gene: TRBJ2-2
v_gene: TRBV30
CDR3nt: TGTGCCCAGGGACAGGGGGCCCCCGGGGAGCTGTTTTTT
CDR3aa: CAQGQGAPGELFF

d_gene: NA
abundance: NA
j_gene: TRBJ2-4
v_gene: TRBV7-9
CDR3nt: TGTGCCAGCAGCTTAGCCCGGGTCCAGTACTTC
CDR3aa: CASSLARVQYF

d_gene: NA
abundance: few
j_gene: TRBJ1-2
v_gene: TRBV19
CDR3nt: TGTGCCAGTAGCATTTACGTTAACCTCAGGGGATCGAACTATGGCTACACCTTC
CDR3aa: CASSIYVNLRGSNYGYTF

d_gene: NA
abundance: NA
j_gene: TRBJ1-1
v_gene: TRBV27
CDR3nt: TGTGCCAGCAATTCAGGGGCCCCTGAAGCTTTCTTT
CDR3aa: CASNSGAPEAFF

d_gene: TRBD2
abundance: NA
j_gene: TRBJ2-1
v_gene: TRBV4-1
CDR3nt: TGCGCCAGCAGCCTAGAGACTAGCGGCTCCTACAATGAGCAGTTCTTC
CDR3aa: CASSLETSGSYNEQFF

d_gene: NA
abundance: few
j_gene: TRBJ1-5
v_gene: TRBV28
CDR3nt: TGTGCCAGCAGTTTAGTCCCGGCAGGGCATCAGCCCCAGCATTTT
CDR3aa: CASSLVPAGHQPQHF

d_gene: NA
abundance: once
j_gene: TRBJ1-2
v_gene: TRBV7-3
CDR3nt: TGTGCCAGCAGCCTACTTTCAGGGTATGGCTACACCTTC
CDR3aa: CASSLLSGYGYTF

d_gene: NA
abundance: NA
j_gene: TRBJ2-2
v_gene: TRBV6-5
CDR3nt: TGTGCCAGCAGCGATTCGGGAGTCGGCACCGGGGAGCTGTTTTTT
CDR3aa: CASSDSGVGTGELFF

d_gene: TRBD2
abundance: NA
j_gene: TRBJ2-1
v_gene: TRBV7-2
CDR3nt: TGTGCGTCGACACTAGCGGGAGGTTCCTACAATGAGCAGTTCTTC
CDR3aa: CASTLAGGSYNEQFF

d_gene: TRBD2
abundance: NA
j_gene: TRBJ2-3
v_gene: TRBV19
CDR3nt: TGTGCCAGTAGTCCCCTGGGACTAGCGGGAGTGACAGATACGCAGTATTTT
CDR3aa: CASSPLGLAGVTDTQYF

d_gene: NA
abundance: NA
j_gene: TRBJ1-5
v_gene: TRBV28
CDR3nt: TGTGCCAGCAGTTCCGCACAGGGTAGACAGCCCCAGCATTTT
CDR3aa: CASSSAQGRQPQHF

d_gene: NA
abundance: NA
j_gene: TRBJ2-7
v_gene: TRBV27
CDR3nt: TGTGCCAGCATAGTGAGGTCCCCCTGCGAGCAGTACTTC
CDR3aa: CASIVRSPCEQYF

d_gene: TRBD1
abundance: NA
j_gene: TRBJ2-7
v_gene: TRBV13
CDR3nt: TGTGCCAGCAGCTTAGGAAGGACAGGGGGGGATTACGAGCAGTACTTC
CDR3aa: CASSLGRTGGDYEQYF

d_gene: TRBD1
abundance: NA
j_gene: TRBJ1-5
v_gene: TRBV9
CDR3nt: TGTGCCAGCAGCGAGGGGACAGGGGGCGATCAGCCCCAGCATTTT
CDR3aa: CASSEGTGGDQPQHF

d_gene: TRBD2
abundance: NA
j_gene: TRBJ2-3
v_gene: TRBV5-4
CDR3nt: TGTGCCAGCAGCTTGCCACCTAGCGGGAGTGCCGCAGATACGCAGTATTTT
CDR3aa: CASSLPPSGSAADTQYF

d_gene: NA
abundance: NA
j_gene: TRBJ2-7
v_gene: TRBV2
CDR3nt: TGTGCCAGCAGTGGTTCTCGCTACGAGCAGTACTTC
CDR3aa: CASSGSRYEQYF

d_gene: TRBD1
abundance: NA
j_gene: TRBJ2-1
v_gene: TRBV19
CDR3nt: TGTGCCAGTAGGGGGGACAGGTACAATGAGCAGTTCTTC
CDR3aa: CASRGDRYNEQFF

d_gene: NA
abundance: NA
j_gene: TRBJ2-1
v_gene: TRBV27
CDR3nt: TGTGCCAGCAGTTTCCGAAGGGGGGGACCTTACAATGAGCAGTTCTTC
CDR3aa: CASSFRRGGPYNEQFF

d_gene: TRBD1
abundance: few
j_gene: TRBJ1-5
v_gene: TRBV19
CDR3nt: TGTGCCAGTAGTGCCCTGACAGGGTCTAGCAATCAGCCCCAGCATTTT
CDR3aa: CASSALTGSSNQPQHF

d_gene: NA
abundance: NA
j_gene: TRBJ1-1
v_gene: TRBV28
CDR3nt: TGTGCCAGCAGTTCACTCGGACAGAAGGGTGAAGCTTTCTTT
CDR3aa: CASSSLGQKGEAFF

d_gene: TRBD1
abundance: NA
j_gene: TRBJ1-2
v_gene: TRBV18
CDR3nt: TGTGCCAGCTCACGATCCGGGACAGGGGATGGCTACACCTTC
CDR3aa: CASSRSGTGDGYTF

d_gene: TRBD1
abundance: NA
j_gene: TRBJ2-7
v_gene: TRBV2
CDR3nt: TGTGCCAGCAGTTCTGACAGGGCCCACGAGCAGTACTTC
CDR3aa: CASSSDRAHEQYF

d_gene: TRBD1
abundance: NA
j_gene: TRBJ1-1
v_gene: TRBV10-3
CDR3nt: TGTGCCATCAAGGAGGGACAGGGCCGTCGTCCGAACACTGAAGCTTTCTTT
CDR3aa: CAIKEGQGRRPNTEAFF

d_gene: NA
abundance: NA
j_gene: TRBJ2-3
v_gene: TRBV15
CDR3nt: TGTGCCACCAGCAGAGTTTCAGCGGCAATAGGAGATACGCAGTATTTT
CDR3aa: CATSRVSAAIGDTQYF

d_gene: NA
abundance: NA
j_gene: TRBJ1-2
v_gene: TRBV25-1
CDR3nt: TGTGCCAGCAGAAGACAGGCTGGTGGCTACACCTTC
CDR3aa: CASRRQAGGYTF

d_gene: TRBD2
abundance: NA
j_gene: TRBJ2-1
v_gene: TRBV2
CDR3nt: TGTGCCAGCAGCCAGACTAGCGGGACATGGAATGAGCAGTTCTTC
CDR3aa: CASSQTSGTWNEQFF

d_gene: NA
abundance: few
j_gene: TRBJ2-7
v_gene: TRBV6-1
CDR3nt: TGTGCCAGCAGGGCGGACTCCTACGAGCAGTACTTC
CDR3aa: CASRADSYEQYF

d_gene: TRBD2
abundance: NA
j_gene: TRBJ2-3
v_gene: TRBV5-4
CDR3nt: TGTGCCAGCAGCTTGGCCAGGGCGGGAGGGGGCACAGATACGCAGTATTTT
CDR3aa: CASSLARAGGGTDTQYF

d_gene: NA
abundance: once
j_gene: TRBJ1-5
v_gene: TRBV7-9
CDR3nt: TGTGCCAGCAGCCAAGCAGTCGGAGGGATGGGTCAGCCCCAGCATTTT
CDR3aa: CASSQAVGGMGQPQHF

d_gene: NA
abundance: NA
j_gene: TRBJ2-7
v_gene: TRBV6-6
CDR3nt: TGTGCCAGCAGTTACTCGAGGGACTGGTCCTACGAGCAGTACTTC
CDR3aa: CASSYSRDWSYEQYF